This TCR beta chain stems from a study of circulating CD8 cells and anti-PD-1 response in melanoma. From live CD3+CD8+TCRalphabeta+ cells, four PD-1 and/or TIGIT subsets were sorted. This clonotype is medium-sized by share. The QIAseq Immune Repertoire TCR panel built the libraries from roughly 15 ng of total RNA. TCRdb analysed the reads with MiXCR anew, one entry per CDR3 protein. The table records some 750 distinct CDR3 sequences, roughly 8.2% of them present only once. CDR1 and CDR2 (germline): MNHEY, SMNVEV (reference sequence). The CDR3 is made up of 13 amino acids. The V end was cut by 2 bases, the J end by 7 bases, with 11 bases between.

This sample comprised CD8+ T cells from PBMCs, obtained at baseline or after one month of anti-PD-1 therapy (not recorded which). This clonotype was sampled from a human donor with melanoma. The chain links TRBV27 to TRBJ1-2; no firm D call. The CDR3, as DNA: TGTGCCAGCAGTTTAGGGCCGCTCTCTGGCTACACCTTC. Its translation: CASSLGPLSGYTF.